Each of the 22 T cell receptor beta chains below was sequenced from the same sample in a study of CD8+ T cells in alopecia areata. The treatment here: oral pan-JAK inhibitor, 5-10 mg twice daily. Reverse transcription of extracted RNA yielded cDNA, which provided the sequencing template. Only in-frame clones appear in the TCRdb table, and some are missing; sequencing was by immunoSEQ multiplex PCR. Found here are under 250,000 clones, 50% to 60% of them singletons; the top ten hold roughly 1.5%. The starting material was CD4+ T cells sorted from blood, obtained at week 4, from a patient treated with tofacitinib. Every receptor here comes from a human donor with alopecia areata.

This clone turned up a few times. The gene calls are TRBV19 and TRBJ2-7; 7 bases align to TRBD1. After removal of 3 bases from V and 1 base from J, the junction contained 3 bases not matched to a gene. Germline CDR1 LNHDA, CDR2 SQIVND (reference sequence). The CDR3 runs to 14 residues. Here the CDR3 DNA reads TGTGCCAGTAGTATTACAGGGGAATCCTACGAGCAGTACTTC. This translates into CASSITGESYEQYF.

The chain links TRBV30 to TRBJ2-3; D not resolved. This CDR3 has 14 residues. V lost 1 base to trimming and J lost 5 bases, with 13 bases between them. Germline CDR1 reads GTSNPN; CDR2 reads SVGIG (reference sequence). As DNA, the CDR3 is TGTGCCTGGAGTGCGGCCCGGATACGAGATACGCAGTATTTT. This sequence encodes CAWSAARIRDTQYF.

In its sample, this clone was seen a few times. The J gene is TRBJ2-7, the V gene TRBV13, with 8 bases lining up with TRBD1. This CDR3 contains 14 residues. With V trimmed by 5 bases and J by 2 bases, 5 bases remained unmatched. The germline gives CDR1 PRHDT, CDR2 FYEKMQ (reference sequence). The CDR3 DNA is TGTGCCAGCAGCGCGGACAGGGAGGCCTACGAGCAGTACTTC. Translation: CASSADREAYEQYF.

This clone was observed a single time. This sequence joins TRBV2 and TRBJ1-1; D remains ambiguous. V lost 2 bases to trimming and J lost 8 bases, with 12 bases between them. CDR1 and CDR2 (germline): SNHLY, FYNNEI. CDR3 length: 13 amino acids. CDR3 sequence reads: CASSESFVGEAFF. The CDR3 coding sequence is TGTGCCAGCAGTGAATCGTTTGTGGGAGAAGCTTTCTTT.

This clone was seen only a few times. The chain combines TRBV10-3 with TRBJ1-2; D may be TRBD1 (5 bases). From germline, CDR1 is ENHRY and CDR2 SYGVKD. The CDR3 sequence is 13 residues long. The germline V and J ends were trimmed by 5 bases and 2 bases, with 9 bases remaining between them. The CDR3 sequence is CAISLGVNYGYTF. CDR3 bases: TGTGCCATCAGTCTGGGGGTCAACTATGGCTACACCTTC.

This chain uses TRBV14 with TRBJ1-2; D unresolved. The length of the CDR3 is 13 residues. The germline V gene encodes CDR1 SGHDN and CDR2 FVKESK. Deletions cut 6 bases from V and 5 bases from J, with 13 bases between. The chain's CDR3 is CASSPFPRYGYTF. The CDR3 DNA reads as TGTGCCAGCAGTCCTTTCCCCCGTTATGGCTACACCTTC. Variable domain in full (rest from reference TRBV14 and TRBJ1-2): EAGVTQFPSHSVIEKGQTVTLRCDPISGHDNLYWYRRVMGKEIKFLLHFVKESKQDESGMPNNRFLAERTGGTYSTLKVQPAELEDSGVYFCASSPFPRYGYTFGSGTRLTVV.

CDR3 protein: CASSPRRQSVEQYF. In DNA, the CDR3 is TGTGCCAGCAGTCCCAGAAGACAGAGTGTCGAGCAGTACTTC. V usage is TRBV27 and J usage is TRBJ2-7; D might be TRBD1 (5 bases). CDR1 and CDR2 (germline): MNHEY, SMNVEV (reference sequence). The CDR3 covers 14 residues. Trimming pared 5 bases from V and 6 bases from J, leaving 17 bases between.

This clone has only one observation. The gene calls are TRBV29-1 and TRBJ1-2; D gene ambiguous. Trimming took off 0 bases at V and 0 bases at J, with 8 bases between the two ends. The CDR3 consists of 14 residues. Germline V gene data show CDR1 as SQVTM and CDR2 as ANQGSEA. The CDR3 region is CSVEDLGANYGYTF. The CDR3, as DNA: TGCAGCGTTGAAGATCTAGGAGCTAACTATGGCTACACCTTC. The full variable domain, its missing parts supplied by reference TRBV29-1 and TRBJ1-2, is SAVISQKPSRDICQRGTSLTIQCQVDSQVTMMFWYRQQPGQSLTLIATANQGSEATYESGFVIDKFPISRPNLTFSTLTVSNMSPEDSSIYLCSVEDLGANYGYTFGSGTRLTVV.

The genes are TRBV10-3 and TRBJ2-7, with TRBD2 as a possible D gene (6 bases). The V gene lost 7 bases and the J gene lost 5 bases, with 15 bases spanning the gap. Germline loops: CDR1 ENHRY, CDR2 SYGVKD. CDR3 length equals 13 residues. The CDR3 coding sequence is TGTGCCATCAATTCTGGGGCTAGCGACGAGCAGTACTTC. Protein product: CAINSGASDEQYF.

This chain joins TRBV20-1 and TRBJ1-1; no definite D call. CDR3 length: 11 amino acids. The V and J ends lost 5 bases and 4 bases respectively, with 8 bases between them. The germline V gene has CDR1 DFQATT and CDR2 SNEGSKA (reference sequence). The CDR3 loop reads CSALTATEAFF. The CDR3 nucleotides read TGCAGTGCTTTGACGGCCACTGAAGCTTTCTTT.

The CDR3: CASSLWGAHHEQYF. The CDR3 bases are TGTGCCAGCAGCTTATGGGGGGCGCACCACGAGCAGTACTTC. The V and J genes are TRBV7-2 and TRBJ2-7; D possibly matches TRBD1 or TRBD2 (6 bases each). V was cut by 2 bases and J by 5 bases, with 13 bases left in between. Germline V CDR1 and CDR2: SGHTA, FQGNSA. This CDR3 region has 14 residues.

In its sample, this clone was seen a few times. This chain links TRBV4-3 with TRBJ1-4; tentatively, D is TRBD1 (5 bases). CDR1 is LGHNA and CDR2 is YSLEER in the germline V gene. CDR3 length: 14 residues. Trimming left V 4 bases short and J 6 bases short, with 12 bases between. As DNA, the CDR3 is TGCGCCAGCAGCCCGGCGGGAGGGGATGAAAAACTGTTTTTT. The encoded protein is CASSPAGGDEKLFF.

The CDR3 reads CASSSQQETQYF. CDR3 coding DNA: TGTGCCAGCAGCTCCCAACAGGAGACCCAGTACTTC. This chain links TRBV7-2 with TRBJ2-5; D is undetermined. Per the germline V gene, CDR1 is SGHTA and CDR2 is FQGNSA. The CDR3 covers 12 residues. V lost 4 bases and J lost 5, with 8 bases in between.

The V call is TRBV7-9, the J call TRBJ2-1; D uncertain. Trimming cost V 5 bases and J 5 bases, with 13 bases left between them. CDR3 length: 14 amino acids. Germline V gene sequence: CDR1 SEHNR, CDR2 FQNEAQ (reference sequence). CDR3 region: CASSPLNYNNEQFF. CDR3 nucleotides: TGTGCCAGCAGCCCTCTCAACTATAACAATGAGCAGTTCTTC.

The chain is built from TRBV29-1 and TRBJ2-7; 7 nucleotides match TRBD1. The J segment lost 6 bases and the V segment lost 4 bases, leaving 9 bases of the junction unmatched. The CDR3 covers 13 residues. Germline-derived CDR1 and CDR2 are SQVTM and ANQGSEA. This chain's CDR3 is CSVVGQVGGEQYF. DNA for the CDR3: TGCAGCGTTGTAGGACAGGTTGGAGGCGAGCAGTACTTC.

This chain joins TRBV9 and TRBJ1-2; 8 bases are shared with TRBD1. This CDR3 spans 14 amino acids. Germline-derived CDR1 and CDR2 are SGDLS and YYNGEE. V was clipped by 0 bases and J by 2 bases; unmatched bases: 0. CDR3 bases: TGTGCCAGCAGCGTAGGGACAGGGAACTATGGCTACACCTTC. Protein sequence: CASSVGTGNYGYTF.

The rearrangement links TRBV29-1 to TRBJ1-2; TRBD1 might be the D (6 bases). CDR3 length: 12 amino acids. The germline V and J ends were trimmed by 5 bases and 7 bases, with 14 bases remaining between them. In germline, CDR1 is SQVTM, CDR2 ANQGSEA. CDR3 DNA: TGCAGCGTTCCCCGACAGGAGCTTGGCTACACCTTC. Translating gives CSVPRQELGYTF.

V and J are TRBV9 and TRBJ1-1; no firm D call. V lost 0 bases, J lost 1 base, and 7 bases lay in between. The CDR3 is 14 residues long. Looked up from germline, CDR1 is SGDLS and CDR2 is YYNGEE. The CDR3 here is CASSVAHENTEAFF. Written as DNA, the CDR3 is TGTGCCAGCAGCGTAGCACACGAGAACACTGAAGCTTTCTTT. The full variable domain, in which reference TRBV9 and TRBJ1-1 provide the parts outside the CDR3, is DSGVTQTPKHLITATGQRVTLRCSPRSGDLSVYWYQQSLDQGLQFLIQYYNGEERAKGNILERFSAQQFPDLHSELNLSSLELGDSALYFCASSVAHENTEAFFGQGTRLTVV.

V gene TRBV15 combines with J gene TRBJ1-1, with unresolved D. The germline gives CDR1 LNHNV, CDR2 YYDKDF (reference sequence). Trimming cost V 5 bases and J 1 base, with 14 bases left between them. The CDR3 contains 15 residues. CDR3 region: CATSLDGLGNTEAFF. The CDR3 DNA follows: TGTGCCACCAGCCTAGACGGCTTAGGGAACACTGAAGCTTTCTTT.

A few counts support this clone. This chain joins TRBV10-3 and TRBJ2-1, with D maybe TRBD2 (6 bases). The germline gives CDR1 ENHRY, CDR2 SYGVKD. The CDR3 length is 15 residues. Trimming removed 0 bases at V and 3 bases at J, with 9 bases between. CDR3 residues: CAISESAGYYNEQFF. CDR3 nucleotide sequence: TGTGCCATCAGTGAGTCGGCGGGGTACTACAATGAGCAGTTCTTC.

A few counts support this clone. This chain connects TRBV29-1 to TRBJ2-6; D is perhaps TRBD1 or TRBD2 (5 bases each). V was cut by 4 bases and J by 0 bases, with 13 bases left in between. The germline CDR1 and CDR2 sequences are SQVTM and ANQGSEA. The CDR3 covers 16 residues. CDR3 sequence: CSVVGVGRSGANVLTF. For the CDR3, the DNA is TGCAGCGTTGTGGGGGTCGGACGCTCTGGGGCCAACGTCCTGACTTTC.

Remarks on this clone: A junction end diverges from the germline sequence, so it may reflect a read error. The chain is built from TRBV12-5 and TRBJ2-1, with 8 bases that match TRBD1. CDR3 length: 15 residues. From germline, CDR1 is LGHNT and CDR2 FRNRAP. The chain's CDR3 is CASGLGSRGPSREVF. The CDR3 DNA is TGTGCTAGTGGTTTGGGGTCCAGGGGGCCGTCTAGAGAGGTCTTC.